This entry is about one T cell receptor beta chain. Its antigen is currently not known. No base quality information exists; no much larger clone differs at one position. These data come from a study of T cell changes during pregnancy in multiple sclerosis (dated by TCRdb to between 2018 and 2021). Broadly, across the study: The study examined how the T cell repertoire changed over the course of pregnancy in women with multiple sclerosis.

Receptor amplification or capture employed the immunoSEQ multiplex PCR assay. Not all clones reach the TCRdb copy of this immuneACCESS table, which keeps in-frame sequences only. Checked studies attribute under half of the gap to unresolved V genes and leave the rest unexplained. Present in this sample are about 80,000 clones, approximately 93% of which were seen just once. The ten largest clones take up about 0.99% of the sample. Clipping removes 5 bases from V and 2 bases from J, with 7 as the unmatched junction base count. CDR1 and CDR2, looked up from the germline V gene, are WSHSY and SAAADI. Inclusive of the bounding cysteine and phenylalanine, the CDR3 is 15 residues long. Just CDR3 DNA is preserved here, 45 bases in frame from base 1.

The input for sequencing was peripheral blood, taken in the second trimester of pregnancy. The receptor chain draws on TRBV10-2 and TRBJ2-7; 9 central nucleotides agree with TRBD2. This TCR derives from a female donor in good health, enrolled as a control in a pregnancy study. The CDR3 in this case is CASSLIAGVAYEQYF. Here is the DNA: TGCGCCAGCAGTTTAATAGCGGGAGTGGCCTACGAGCAGTACTTC.